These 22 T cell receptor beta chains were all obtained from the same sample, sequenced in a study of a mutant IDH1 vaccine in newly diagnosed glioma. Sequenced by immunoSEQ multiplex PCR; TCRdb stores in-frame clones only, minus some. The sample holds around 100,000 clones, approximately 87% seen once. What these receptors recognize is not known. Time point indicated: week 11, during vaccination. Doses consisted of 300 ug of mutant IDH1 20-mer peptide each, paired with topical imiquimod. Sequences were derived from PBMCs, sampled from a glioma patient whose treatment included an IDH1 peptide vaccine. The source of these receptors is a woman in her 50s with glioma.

In DNA, the CDR3 is TGTGCCAGCAGCTTGGAGGGACAGGGAGAAGATACTGAAGCTTTCTTT. Protein: CASSLEGQGEDTEAFF. This chain connects TRBV5-4 to TRBJ1-1, with 9 bases that match TRBD1. In germline, CDR1 is SGHNT, CDR2 YYREEE (reference sequence). The length of the CDR3 is 16 residues. V lost 0 bases to trimming and J lost 5 bases; unmatched junction nucleotides: 8.

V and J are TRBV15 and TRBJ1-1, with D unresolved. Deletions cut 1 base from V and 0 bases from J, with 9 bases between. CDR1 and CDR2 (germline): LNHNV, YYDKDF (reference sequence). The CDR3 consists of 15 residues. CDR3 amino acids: CATSRVSRLNTEAFF. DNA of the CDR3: TGTGCCACCAGCAGAGTTAGCCGTCTGAACACTGAAGCTTTCTTT.

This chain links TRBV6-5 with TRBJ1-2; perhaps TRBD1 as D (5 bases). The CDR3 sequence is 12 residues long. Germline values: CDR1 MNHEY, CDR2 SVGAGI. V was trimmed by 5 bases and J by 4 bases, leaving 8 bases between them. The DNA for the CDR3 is TGTGCCAGCAGTGGGACTTCCTATGGCTACACCTTC. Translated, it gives CASSGTSYGYTF.

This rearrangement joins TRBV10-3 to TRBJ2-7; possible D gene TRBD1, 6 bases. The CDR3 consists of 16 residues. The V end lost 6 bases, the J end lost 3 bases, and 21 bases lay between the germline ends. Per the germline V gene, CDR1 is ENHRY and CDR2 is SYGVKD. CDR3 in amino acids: CAIREGDPQSLYEQYF. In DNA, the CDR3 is TGTGCCATCAGAGAGGGGGACCCTCAATCCCTCTACGAGCAGTACTTC.

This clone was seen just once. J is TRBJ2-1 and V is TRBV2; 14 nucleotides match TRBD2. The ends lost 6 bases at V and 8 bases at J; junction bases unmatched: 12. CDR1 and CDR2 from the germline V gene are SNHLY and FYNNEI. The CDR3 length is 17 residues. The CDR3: CASSWTSGRTKKDEQFF. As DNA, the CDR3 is TGTGCCAGCAGCTGGACTAGCGGGAGGACGAAGAAGGATGAGCAGTTCTTC.

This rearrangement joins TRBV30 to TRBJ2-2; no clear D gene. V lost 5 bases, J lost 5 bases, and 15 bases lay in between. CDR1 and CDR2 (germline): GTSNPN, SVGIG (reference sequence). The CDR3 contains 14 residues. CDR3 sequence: CAWARKVFTGELFF. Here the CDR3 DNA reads TGTGCCTGGGCCCGGAAGGTCTTTACCGGGGAGCTGTTTTTT.

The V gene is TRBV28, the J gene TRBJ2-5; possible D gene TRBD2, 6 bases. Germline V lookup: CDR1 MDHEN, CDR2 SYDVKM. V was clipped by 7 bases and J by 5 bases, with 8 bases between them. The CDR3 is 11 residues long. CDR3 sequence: CASNGGETQYF. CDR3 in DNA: TGTGCCAGCAACGGGGGTGAGACCCAGTACTTC. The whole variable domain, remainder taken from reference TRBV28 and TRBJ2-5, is DVKVTQSSRYLVKRTGEKVFLECVQDMDHENMFWYRQDPGLGLRLIYFSYDVKMKEKGDIPEGYSVSREKKERFSLILESASTNQTSMYLCASNGGETQYFGPGTRLLVL.

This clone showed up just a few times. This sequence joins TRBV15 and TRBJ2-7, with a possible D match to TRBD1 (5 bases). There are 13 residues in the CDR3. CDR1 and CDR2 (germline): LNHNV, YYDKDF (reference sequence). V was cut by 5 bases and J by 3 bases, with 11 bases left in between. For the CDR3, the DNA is TGTGCCACCAGCGGACAAGACAGCTACGAGCAGTACTTC. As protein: CATSGQDSYEQYF.

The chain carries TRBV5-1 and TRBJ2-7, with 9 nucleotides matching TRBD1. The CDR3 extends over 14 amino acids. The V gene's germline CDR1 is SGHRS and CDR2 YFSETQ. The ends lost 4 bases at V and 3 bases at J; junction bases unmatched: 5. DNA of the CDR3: TGCGCCAGCAGCGGCGGACAGGGGATCTACGAGCAGTACTTC. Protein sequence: CASSGGQGIYEQYF.

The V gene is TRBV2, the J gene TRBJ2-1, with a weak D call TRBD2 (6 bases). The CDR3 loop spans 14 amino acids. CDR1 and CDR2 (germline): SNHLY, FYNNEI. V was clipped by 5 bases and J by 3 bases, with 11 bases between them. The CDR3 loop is CASSIGLNYNEQFF. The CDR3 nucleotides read TGTGCCAGCAGTATCGGACTAAACTACAATGAGCAGTTCTTC.

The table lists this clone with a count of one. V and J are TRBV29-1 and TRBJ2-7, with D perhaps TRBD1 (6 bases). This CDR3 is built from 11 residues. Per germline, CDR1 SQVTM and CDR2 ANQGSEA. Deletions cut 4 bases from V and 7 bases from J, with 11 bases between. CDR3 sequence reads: CSVVDRTEQYF. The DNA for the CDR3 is TGCAGCGTTGTCGACAGGACGGAGCAGTACTTC.

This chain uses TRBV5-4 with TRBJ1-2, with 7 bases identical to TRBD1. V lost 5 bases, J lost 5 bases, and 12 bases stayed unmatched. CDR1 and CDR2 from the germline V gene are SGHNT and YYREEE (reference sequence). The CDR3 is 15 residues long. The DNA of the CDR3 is TGTGCCAGCAGTTTACGACAGGGCCCTCTATATGGCTACACCTTC. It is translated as CASSLRQGPLYGYTF.

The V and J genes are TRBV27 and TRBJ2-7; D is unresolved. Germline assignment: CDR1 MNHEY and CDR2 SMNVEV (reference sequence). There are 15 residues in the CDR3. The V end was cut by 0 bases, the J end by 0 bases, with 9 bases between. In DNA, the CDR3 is TGTGCCAGCAGTTTATCGACGGGCAGCTCCTACGAGCAGTACTTC. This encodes CASSLSTGSSYEQYF.

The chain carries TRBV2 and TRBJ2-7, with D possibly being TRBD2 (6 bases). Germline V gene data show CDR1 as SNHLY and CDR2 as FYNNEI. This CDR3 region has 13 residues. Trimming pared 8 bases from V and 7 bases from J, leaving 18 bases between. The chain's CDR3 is CASGTSPDREQYF. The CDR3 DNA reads TGTGCCAGCGGGACTTCCCCCGATAGGGAGCAGTACTTC.

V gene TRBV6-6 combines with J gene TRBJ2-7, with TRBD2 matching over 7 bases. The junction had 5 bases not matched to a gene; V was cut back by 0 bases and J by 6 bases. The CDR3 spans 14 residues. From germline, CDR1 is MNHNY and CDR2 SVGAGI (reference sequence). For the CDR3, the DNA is TGTGCCAGCAGTTACTCCAGGCGGACTAGCGAGCAGTACTTC. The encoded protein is CASSYSRRTSEQYF.

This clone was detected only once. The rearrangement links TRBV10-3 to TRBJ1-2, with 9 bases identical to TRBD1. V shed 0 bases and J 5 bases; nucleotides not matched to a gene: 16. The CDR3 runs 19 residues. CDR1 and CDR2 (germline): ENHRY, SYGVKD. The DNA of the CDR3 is TGTGCCATCAGTGAGTCCGGGACAGGGTGGTCTTCCTCCCGGTATGGCTACACCTTC. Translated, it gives CAISESGTGWSSSRYGYTF.

The CDR3 sequence: CASSQELGAANINGYTF. The CDR3 bases are TGCGCCAGCAGCCAAGAGTTAGGGGCCGCCAATATAAATGGCTACACCTTC. V is TRBV4-1 and J is TRBJ1-2, with a tentative D call TRBD1 (5 bases). CDR1 and CDR2 from the germline V gene are MGHRA and YSYEKL. Trimming pared 0 bases from V and 6 bases from J, leaving 20 bases between. This CDR3 has 17 amino acids.

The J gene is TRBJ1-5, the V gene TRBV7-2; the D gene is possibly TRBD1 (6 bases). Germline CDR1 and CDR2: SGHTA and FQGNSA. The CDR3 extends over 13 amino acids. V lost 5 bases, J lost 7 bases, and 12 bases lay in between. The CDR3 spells CASSRGGRQPQHF. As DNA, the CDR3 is TGTGCCAGCAGCCGGGGGGGGCGCCAGCCCCAGCATTTT.

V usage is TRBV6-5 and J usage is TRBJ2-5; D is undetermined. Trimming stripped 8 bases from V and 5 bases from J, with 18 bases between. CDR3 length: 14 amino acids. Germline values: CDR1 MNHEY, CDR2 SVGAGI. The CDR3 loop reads CASEAATLGETQYF. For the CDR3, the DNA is TGTGCCAGCGAGGCGGCCACCCTCGGGGAGACCCAGTACTTC.

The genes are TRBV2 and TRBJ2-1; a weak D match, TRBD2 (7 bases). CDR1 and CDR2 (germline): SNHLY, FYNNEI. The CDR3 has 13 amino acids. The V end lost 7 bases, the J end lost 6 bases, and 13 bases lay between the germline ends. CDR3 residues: CASTGLGGNEQFF. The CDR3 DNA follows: TGTGCCAGCACAGGACTAGGGGGCAATGAGCAGTTCTTC. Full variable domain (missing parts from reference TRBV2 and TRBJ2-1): EPEVTQTPSHQVTQMGQEVILRCVPISNHLYFYWYRQILGQKVEFLVSFYNNEISEKSEIFDDQFSVERPDGSNFTLKIRSTKLEDSAMYFCASTGLGGNEQFFGPGTRLTVL.

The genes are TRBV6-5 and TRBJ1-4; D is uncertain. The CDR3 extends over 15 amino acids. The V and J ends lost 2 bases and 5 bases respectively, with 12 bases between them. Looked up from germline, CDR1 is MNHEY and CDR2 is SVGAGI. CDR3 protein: CASSYGSPGNEKLFF. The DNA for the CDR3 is TGTGCCAGCAGTTACGGGAGTCCTGGGAATGAAAAACTGTTTTTT.

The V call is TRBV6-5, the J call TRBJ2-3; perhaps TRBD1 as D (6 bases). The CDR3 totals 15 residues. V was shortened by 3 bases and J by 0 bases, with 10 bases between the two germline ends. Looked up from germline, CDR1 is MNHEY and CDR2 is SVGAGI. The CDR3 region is CASSYTGRSTDTQYF. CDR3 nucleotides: TGTGCCAGCAGTTATACAGGGAGAAGCACAGATACGCAGTATTTT.